The present entry profiles one T cell receptor beta chain with its context. TCRdb passed the RT-PCR reads through MiXCR, listing each CDR3 protein once. Among about 400,000 distinct CDR3 sequences listed, roughly 17% were seen once. CDR1 is MGHDK and CDR2 is SYGVNS in the germline V gene. Trimming removed 4 bases from V and 12 bases from J; junction bases left unmatched: 15. This CDR3 region has 18 residues. These data come from a study of patients and donors after allogeneic stem cell transplantation. Sequencing was done on a sample of blood, either unsorted or a sorted T cell fraction (not recorded which). The TCR originated in a human donor who was either an allogeneic HSCT recipient or a stem cell or donor lymphocyte infusion donor (not recorded which). It is not recorded whose cells these are; they may come from a transplant donor. This sequence joins TRBV25-1 and TRBJ2-1; 16 bases agree with TRBD2. DNA of the CDR3: TGTGCCAGCAGTGCGACCGGGACTAGCGGGAGGGGAGCGGAGGGGCAGTTCTTC. Translation gives CASSATGTSGRGAEGQFF.